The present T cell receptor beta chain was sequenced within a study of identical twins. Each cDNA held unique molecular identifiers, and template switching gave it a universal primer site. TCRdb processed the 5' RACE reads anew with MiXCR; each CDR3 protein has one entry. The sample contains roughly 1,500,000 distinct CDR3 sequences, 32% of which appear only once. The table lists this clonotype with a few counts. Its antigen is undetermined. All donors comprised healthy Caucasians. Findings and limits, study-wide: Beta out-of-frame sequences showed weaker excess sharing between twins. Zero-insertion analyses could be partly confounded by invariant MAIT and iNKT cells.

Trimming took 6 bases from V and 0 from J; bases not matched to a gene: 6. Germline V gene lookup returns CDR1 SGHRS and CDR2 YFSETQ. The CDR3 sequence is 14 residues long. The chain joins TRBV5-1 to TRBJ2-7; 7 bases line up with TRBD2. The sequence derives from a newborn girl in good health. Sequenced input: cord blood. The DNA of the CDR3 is TGCGCCAGCACCAGCGGGGCCGCCTCCTACGAGCAGTACTTC. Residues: CASTSGAASYEQYF.